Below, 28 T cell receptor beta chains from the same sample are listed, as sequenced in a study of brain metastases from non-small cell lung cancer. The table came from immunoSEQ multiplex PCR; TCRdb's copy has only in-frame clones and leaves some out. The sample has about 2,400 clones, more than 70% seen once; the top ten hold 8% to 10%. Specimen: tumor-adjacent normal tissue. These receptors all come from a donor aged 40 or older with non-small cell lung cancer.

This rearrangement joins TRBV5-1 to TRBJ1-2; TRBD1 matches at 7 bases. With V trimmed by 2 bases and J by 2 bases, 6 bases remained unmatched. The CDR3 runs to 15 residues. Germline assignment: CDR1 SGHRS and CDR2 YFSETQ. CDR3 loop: CASSFPGTANYGYTF. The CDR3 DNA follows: TGCGCCAGCAGCTTCCCCGGGACAGCCAACTATGGCTACACCTTC.

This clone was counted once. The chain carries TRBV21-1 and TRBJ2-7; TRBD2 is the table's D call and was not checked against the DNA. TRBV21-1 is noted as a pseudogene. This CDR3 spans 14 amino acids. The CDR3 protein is CASTPWRDRYEQYV. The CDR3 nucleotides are TGTGCCAGCACCCCTTGGAGGGATCGATACGAGCAGTACGTC.

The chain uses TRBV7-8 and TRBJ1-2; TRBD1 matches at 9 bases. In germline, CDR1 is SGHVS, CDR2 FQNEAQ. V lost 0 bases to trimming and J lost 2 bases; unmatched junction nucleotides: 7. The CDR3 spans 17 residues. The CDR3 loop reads CASSLALPGTGNYGYTF. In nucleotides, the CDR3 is TGTGCCAGCAGCTTAGCGCTCCCGGGGACAGGGAACTATGGCTACACCTTC.

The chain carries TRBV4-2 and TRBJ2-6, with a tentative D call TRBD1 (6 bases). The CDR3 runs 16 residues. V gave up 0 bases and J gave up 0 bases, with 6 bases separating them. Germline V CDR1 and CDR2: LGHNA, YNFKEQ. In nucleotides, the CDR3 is TGTGCCAGCAGCCAAGAGGACAGCTCTGGGGCCAACGTCCTGACTTTC. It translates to CASSQEDSSGANVLTF.

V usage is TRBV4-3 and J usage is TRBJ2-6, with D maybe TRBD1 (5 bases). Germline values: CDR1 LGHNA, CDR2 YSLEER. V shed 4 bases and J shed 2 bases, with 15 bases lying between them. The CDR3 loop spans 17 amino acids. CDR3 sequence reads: CASSRGPQGTGANVLTF. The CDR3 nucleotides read TGCGCCAGCAGCCGCGGTCCCCAGGGTACTGGGGCCAACGTCCTGACTTTC.

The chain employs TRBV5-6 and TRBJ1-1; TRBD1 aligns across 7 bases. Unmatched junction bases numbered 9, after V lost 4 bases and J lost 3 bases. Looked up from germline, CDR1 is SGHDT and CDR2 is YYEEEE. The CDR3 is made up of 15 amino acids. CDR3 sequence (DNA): TGTGCCAGCAGCACTTCCGACAGGGAGTACACTGAAGCTTTCTTT. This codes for CASSTSDREYTEAFF.

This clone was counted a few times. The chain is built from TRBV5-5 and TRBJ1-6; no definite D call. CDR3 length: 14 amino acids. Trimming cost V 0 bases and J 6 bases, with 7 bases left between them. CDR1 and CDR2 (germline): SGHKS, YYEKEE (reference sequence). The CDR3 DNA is TGTGCCAGCAGCTTGGGGACCCCTAATTCACCCCTCCACTTT. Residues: CASSLGTPNSPLHF.

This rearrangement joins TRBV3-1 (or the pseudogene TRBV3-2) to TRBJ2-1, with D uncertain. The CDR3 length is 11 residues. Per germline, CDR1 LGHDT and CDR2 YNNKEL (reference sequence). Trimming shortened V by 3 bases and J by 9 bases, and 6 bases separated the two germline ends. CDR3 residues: CASSHGFEQFF. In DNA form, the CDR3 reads TGTGCCAGCAGCCACGGCTTTGAGCAGTTCTTC.

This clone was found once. This CDR3 reads CASSRLSRSYEQYF. CDR3 coding DNA: TGTGCCAGCAGTCGACTAAGTCGGTCCTACGAGCAGTACTTC. The V gene is TRBV6-5, the J gene TRBJ2-7, with D perhaps matching TRBD2 (5 bases). With 5 bases removed from V and 1 base from J, the gap between germline ends came to 12 bases. The CDR3 totals 14 residues. Germline values: CDR1 MNHEY, CDR2 SVGAGI.

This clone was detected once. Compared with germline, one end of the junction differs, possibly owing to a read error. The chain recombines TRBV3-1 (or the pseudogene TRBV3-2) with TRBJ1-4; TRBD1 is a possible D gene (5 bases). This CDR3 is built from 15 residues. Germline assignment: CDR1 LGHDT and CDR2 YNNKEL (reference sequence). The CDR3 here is CASSRGVGVGEKLFF. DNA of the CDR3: TGTGCCAGCAGCCGCGGTGTAGGGGTAGGGGAAAAATTGTTTTTT.

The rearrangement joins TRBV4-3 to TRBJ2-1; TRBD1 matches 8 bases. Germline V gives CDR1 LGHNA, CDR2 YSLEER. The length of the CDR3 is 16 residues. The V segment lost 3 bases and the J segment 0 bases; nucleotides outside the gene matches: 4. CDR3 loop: CASSQETGGSYNEQFF. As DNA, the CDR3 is TGCGCCAGCAGCCAGGAAACAGGGGGCTCCTACAATGAGCAGTTCTTC.

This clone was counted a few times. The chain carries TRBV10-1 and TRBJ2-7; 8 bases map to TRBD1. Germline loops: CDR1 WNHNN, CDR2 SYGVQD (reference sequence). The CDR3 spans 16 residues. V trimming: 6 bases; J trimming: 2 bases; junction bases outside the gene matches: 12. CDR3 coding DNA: TGCGCCAGCAGGGACCCCGGGACAGGAAACCCCTACGAGCAGTACGTC. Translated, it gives CASRDPGTGNPYEQYV.

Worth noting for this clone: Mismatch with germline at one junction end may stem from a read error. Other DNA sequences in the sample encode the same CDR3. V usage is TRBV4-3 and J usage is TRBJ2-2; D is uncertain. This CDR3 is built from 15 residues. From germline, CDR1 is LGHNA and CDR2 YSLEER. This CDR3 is CASSQSPDNTGELFF. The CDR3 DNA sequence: TGCGCCAGCAGCCAATCCCCCGACAACACTGGGGAGCTGTTTTTT.

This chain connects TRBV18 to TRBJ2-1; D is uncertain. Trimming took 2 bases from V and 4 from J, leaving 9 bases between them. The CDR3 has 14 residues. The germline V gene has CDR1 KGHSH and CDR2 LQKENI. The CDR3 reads CASSPLGVYNEQFF. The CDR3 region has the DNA TGTGCCAGCTCACCATTGGGCGTTTACAATGAGCAGTTCTTC.

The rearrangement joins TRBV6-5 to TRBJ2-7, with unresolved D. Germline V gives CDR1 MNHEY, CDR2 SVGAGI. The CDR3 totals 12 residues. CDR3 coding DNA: TGCTACTCTCGTCAGAGCTCCTACGAGCAGTACGTC. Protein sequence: CYSRQSSYEQYV.

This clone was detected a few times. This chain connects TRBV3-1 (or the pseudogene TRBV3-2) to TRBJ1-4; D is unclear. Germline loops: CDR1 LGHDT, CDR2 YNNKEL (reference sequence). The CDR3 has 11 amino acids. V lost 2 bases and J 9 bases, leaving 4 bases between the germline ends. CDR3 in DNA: TGTGCCAGCAGCCAATGGCAAAAACTGTTTTTT. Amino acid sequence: CASSQWQKLFF.

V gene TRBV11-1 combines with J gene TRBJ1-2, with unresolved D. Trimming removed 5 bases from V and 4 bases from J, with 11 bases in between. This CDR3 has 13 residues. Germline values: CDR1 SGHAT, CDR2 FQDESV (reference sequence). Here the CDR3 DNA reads TGTGCCAGCAGCCCGTGGAACGGCTATGGCTACACCTTC. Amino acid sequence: CASSPWNGYGYTF.

The DNA for the CDR3 is TGTGCCAGCAGCTGGGAAGAGACCCAGTACTTC. Amino acids: CASSWEETQYF. The J gene is TRBJ2-5, the V gene TRBV7-9; D not certain. V was trimmed by 4 bases and J by 3 bases, leaving 3 bases between them. Germline V CDR1 and CDR2: SEHNR, FQNEAQ (reference sequence). The CDR3 is made up of 11 amino acids.

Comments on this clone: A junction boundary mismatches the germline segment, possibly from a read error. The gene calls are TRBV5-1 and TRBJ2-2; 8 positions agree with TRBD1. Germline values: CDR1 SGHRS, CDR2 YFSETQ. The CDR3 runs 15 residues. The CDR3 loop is CASSTDRANTRELFF. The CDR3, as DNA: TGCGCCAGCAGCACGGACAGGGCGAACACCAGGGAGCTGTTTTTT.

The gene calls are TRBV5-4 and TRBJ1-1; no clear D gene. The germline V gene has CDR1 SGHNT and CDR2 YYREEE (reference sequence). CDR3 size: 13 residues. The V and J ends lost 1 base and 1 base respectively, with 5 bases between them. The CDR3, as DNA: TGTGCCAGCAGCTTGCAGGCGAACACTGAAGCTTTCTTT. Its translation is CASSLQANTEAFF.

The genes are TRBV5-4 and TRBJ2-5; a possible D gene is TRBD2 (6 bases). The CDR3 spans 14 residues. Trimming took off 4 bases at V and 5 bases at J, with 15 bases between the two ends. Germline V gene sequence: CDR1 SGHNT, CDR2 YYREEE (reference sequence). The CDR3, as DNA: TGTGCCAGCAGCCCCGGCGGGGTTTTTGAGACCCAGTACTTC. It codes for CASSPGGVFETQYF.

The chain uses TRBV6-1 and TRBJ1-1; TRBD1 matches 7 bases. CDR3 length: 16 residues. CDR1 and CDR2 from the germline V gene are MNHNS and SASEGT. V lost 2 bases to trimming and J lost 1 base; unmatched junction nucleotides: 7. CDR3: CASSEYGDSWNTEAFF. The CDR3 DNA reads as TGTGCCAGCAGTGAATACGGGGACAGCTGGAACACTGAAGCTTTCTTT.

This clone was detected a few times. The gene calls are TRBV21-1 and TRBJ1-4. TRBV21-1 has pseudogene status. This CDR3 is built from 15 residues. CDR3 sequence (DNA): TGTGCCAGCAGCAAAGTTGGGAGCAGGGATGAAAAACTGTTTTTT. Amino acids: CASSKVGSRDEKLFF.

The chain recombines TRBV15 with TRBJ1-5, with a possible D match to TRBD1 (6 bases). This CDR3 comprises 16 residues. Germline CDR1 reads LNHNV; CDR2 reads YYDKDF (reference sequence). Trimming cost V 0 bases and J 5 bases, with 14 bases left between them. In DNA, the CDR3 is TGTGCCACCAGCAGAGATCGAACAGGGACCGATCAGCCCCAGCATTTT. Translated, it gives CATSRDRTGTDQPQHF.

This chain's CDR3 is CAISEMGALVGTEAFF. The CDR3 region has the DNA TGTGCCATCAGTGAGATGGGGGCTCTGGTCGGCACTGAAGCTTTCTTT. The V and J genes are TRBV10-3 and TRBJ1-1, with a tentative D call TRBD1 (6 bases). Between the trimmed V and J ends, which lost 2 bases and 4 bases, there was a span of 17 bases. Germline loops: CDR1 ENHRY, CDR2 SYGVKD. This CDR3 region has 16 residues.

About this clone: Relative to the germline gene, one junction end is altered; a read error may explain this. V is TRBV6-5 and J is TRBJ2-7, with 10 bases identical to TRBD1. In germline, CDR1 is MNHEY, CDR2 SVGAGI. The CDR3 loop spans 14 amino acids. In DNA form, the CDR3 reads TGTGCCAGCAGCTCGGGACAGGGGTTCTACGGGCAGTACTTC. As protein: CASSSGQGFYGQYF.

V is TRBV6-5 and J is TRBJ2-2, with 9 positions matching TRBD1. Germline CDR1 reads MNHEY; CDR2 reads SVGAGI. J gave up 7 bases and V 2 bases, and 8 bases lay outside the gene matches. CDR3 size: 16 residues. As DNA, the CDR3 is TGTGCCAGCAGTTACGCCGGGACAGGGTTGTACGGGGAGCTGTTTTTT. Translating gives CASSYAGTGLYGELFF.

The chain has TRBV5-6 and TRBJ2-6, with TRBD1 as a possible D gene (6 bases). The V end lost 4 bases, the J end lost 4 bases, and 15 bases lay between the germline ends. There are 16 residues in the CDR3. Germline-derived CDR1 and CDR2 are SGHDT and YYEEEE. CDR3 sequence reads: CASSPRGTPGANVLTF. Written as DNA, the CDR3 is TGTGCCAGCAGCCCTAGGGGGACCCCCGGGGCCAACGTCCTGACTTTC.